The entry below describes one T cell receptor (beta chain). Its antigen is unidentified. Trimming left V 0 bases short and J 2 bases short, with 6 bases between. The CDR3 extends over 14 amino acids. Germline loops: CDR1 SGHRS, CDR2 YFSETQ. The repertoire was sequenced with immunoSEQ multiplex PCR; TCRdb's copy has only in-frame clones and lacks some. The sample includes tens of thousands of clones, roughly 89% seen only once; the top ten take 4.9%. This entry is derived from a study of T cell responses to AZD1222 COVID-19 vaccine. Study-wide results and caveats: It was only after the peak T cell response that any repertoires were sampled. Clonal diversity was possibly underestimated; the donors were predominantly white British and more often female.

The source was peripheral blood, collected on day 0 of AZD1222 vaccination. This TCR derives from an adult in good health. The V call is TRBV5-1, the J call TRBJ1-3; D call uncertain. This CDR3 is CASSLDVAGNTIYF. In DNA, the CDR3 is TGCGCCAGCAGCTTGGACGTCGCTGGAAACACCATATATTTT.